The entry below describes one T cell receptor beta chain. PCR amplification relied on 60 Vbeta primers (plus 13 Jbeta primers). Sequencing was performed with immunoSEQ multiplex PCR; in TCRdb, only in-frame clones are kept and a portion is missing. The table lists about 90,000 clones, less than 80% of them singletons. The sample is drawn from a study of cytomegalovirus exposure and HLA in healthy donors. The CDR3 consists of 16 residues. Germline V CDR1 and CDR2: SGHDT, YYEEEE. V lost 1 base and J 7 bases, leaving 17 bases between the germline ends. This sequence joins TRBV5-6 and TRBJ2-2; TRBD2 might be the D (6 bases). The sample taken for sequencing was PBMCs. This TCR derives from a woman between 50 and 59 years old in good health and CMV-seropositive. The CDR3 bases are TGTGCCAGCAGCTTGTTGAGCCTCAACGGGGGCGGGGAGCTGTTTTTT. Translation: CASSLLSLNGGGELFF.